Here is one T cell receptor (beta chain) with its context. The data derive from a study of T-cell reconstitution after alpha-beta-depleted transplantation in children. The TCRbeta library was prepared with unique molecular identifiers. TCRdb called the PCR reads again in MiXCR, with one record for every CDR3 protein. The sample holds about 440,000 distinct CDR3 sequences; roughly 43% are singletons and the top ten take roughly 27%. From germline, CDR1 is SEHNR and CDR2 FQNEAQ (reference sequence). Trimming stripped 1 base from V and 7 bases from J, with 20 bases between. The CDR3 extends over 17 amino acids.

The receptor was derived from a girl aged 2-9 years with aplastic anemia, due to receive a stem cell transplant. Sequenced material: PBMCs, taken before TCRalphabeta/CD19-depleted stem cell transplant. The chain employs TRBV7-9 and TRBJ1-5; a weak D match, TRBD1 (5 bases). The CDR3 sequence: CASSLGGTSILGQPQHF. CDR3 bases: TGTGCCAGCAGCTTAGGGGGGACCTCGATTCTGGGACAGCCCCAGCATTTT.